The rows below give T cell receptor beta chains drawn from one sample of a study of cytomegalovirus exposure and HLA in healthy donors. The repertoire was sequenced with immunoSEQ multiplex PCR; TCRdb's copy has only in-frame clones and lacks some. The profile shows about 110,000 clones, approximately 70% of them singletons. The sequencing input was PBMCs. The origin of the receptors is a man in his thirties or forties in good health and CMV-seropositive. Each CDR3 is given with its conserved first and last residue. Each record gives: V gene, clone size, D gene, J gene, CDR3 protein, CDR3 DNA. The D gene is left open where the match is weak. Clone size is given for some rows only: seen once, a few or many times, or a class if the clone is expanded.

v_call: TRBV6-4
clone_size: -
d_call: -
j_call: TRBJ1-1
cdr3_aa: CASARDSNTEAFF
cdr3_nt: TGTGCCAGCGCGAGGGATTCGAACACTGAAGCTTTCTTT

v_call: TRBV2
clone_size: -
d_call: -
j_call: TRBJ2-1
cdr3_aa: CASSPGRGYNEQFF
cdr3_nt: TGTGCCAGCAGTCCTGGTAGGGGCTACAATGAGCAGTTCTTC

v_call: TRBV11-2
clone_size: -
d_call: TRBD2
j_call: TRBJ2-7
cdr3_aa: CASSYTSGGAREQYF
cdr3_nt: TGTGCCAGCAGCTATACTAGCGGGGGGGCTCGAGAGCAGTACTTC

v_call: TRBV7-8
clone_size: -
d_call: -
j_call: TRBJ1-2
cdr3_aa: CASSLTQYNYGYTF
cdr3_nt: TGTGCCAGCAGCTTAACACAATATAACTATGGCTACACCTTC

v_call: TRBV30
clone_size: -
d_call: -
j_call: TRBJ1-3
cdr3_aa: CAWRDRAGNTIYF
cdr3_nt: TGTGCCTGGAGAGACAGAGCTGGAAACACCATATATTTT

v_call: TRBV18
clone_size: -
d_call: -
j_call: TRBJ2-7
cdr3_aa: CASSRTAGSSYEQYF
cdr3_nt: TGTGCCAGCTCACGGACGGCGGGGAGCTCCTACGAGCAGTACTTC

v_call: TRBV29-1
clone_size: few
d_call: TRBD1
j_call: TRBJ1-1
cdr3_aa: CSVESTGGTEAFF
cdr3_nt: TGCAGCGTTGAGTCCACAGGGGGCACTGAAGCTTTCTTT

v_call: TRBV2
clone_size: -
d_call: TRBD2
j_call: TRBJ2-3
cdr3_aa: CASSGAGEGDTQYF
cdr3_nt: TGTGCCAGCAGTGGAGCGGGAGAAGGAGATACGCAGTATTTT

v_call: TRBV4-3
clone_size: -
d_call: TRBD2
j_call: TRBJ2-3
cdr3_aa: CASSQELAGGPDTQYF
cdr3_nt: TGCGCCAGCAGCCAAGAGCTAGCGGGAGGGCCAGATACGCAGTATTTT

v_call: TRBV5-1
clone_size: few
d_call: -
j_call: TRBJ2-1
cdr3_aa: CASSSNRAYNEQFF
cdr3_nt: TGCGCCAGCAGCTCCAACAGAGCCTACAATGAGCAGTTCTTC

v_call: TRBV30
clone_size: -
d_call: -
j_call: TRBJ1-2
cdr3_aa: CAWSVGGAYGYTF
cdr3_nt: TGTGCCTGGAGTGTCGGGGGGGCATATGGCTACACCTTC

v_call: TRBV18
clone_size: few
d_call: TRBD1
j_call: TRBJ2-3
cdr3_aa: CASSPRTGGTDTQYF
cdr3_nt: TGTGCCAGCTCACCCCGGACAGGGGGCACAGATACGCAGTATTTT

v_call: TRBV6-1
clone_size: -
d_call: TRBD1
j_call: TRBJ2-1
cdr3_aa: CASSTGQGASNEQFF
cdr3_nt: TGTGCCAGCAGTACTGGACAGGGGGCGTCTAATGAGCAGTTCTTC

v_call: TRBV9
clone_size: few
d_call: TRBD1
j_call: TRBJ2-1
cdr3_aa: CASSVTGGLGNEQFF
cdr3_nt: TGTGCCAGCAGCGTTACAGGGGGCTTGGGGAATGAGCAGTTCTTC